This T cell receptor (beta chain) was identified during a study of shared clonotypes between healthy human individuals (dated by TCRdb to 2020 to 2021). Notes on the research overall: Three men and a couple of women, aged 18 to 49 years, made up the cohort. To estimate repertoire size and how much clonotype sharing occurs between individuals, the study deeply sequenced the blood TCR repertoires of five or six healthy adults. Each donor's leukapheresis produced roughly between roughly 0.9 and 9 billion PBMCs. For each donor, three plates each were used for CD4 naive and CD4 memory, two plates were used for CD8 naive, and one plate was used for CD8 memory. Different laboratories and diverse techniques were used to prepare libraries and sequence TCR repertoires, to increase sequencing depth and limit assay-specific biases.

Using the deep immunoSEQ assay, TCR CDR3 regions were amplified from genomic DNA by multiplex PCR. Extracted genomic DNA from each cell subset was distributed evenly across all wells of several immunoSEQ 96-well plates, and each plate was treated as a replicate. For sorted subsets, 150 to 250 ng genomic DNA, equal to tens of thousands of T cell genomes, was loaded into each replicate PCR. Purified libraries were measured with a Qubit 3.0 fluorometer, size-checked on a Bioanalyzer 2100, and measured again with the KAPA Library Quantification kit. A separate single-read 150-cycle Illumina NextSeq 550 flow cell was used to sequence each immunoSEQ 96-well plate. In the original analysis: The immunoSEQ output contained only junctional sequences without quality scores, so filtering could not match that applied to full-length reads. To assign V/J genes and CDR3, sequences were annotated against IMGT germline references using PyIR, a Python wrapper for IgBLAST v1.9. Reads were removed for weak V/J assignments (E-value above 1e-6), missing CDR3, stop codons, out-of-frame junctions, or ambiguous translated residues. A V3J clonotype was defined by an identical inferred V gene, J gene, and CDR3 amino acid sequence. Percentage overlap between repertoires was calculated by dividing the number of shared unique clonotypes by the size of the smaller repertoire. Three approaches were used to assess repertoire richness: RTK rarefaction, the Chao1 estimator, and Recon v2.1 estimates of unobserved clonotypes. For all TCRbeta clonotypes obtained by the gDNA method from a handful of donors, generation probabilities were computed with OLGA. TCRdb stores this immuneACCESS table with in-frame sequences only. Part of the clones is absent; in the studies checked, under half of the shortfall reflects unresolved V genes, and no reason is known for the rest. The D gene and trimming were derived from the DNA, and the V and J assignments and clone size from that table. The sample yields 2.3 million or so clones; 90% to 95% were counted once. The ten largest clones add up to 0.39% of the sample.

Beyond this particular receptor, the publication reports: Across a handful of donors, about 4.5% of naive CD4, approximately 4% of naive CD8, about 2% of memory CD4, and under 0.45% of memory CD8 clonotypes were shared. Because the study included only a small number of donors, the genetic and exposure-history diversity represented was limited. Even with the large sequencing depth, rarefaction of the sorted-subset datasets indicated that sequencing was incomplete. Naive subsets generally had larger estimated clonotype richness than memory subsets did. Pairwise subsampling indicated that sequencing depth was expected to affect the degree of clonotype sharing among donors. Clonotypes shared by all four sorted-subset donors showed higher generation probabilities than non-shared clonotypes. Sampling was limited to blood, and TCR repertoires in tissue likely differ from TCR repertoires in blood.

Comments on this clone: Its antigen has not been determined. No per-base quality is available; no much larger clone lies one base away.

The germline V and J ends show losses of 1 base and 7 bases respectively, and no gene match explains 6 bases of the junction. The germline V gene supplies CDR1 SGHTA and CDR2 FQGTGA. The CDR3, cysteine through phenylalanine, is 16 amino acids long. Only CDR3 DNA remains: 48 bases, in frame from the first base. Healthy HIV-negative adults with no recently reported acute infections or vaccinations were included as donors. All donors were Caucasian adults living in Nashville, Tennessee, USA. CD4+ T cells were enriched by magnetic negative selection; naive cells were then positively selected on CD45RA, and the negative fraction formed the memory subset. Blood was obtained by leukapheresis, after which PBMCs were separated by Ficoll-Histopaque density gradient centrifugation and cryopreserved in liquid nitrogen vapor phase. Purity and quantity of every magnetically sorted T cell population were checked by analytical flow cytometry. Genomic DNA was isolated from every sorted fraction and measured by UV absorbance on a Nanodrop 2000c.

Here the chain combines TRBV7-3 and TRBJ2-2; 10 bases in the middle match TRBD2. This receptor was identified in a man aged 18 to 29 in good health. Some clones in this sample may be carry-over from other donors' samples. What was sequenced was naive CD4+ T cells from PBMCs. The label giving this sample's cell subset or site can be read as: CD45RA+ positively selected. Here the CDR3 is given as CASSLMASGSNGELFF. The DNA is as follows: TGTGCCAGCAGCTTAATGGCTAGCGGGAGTAACGGGGAGCTGTTTTTT. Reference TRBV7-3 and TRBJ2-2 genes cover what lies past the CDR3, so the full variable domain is GAGVSQTPSNKVTEKGKYVELRCDPISGHTALYWYRQSLGQGPEFLIYFQGTGAADDSGLPNDRFFAVRPEGSVSTLKIQRTERGDSAVYLCASSLMASGSNGELFFGEGSRLTVL.